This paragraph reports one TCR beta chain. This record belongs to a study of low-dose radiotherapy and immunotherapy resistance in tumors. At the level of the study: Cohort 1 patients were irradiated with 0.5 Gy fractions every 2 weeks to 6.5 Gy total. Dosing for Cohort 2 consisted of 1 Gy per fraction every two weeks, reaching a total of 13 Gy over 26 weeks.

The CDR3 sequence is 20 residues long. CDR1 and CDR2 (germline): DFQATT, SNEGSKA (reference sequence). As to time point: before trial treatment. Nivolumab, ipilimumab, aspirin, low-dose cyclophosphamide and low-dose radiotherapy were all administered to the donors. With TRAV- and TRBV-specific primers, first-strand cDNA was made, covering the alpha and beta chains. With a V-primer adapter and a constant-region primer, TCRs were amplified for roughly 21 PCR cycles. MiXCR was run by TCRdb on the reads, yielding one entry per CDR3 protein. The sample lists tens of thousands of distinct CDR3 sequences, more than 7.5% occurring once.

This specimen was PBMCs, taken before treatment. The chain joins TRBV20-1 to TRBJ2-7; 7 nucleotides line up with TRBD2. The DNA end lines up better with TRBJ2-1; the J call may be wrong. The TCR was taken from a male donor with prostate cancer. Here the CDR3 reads CSARRKGGSGSRSSYNEQFF. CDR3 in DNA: TGCAGTGCTAGACGGAAAGGCGGGAGTGGTAGTAGGAGCTCCTACAATGAGCAGTTCTTC.